This T cell receptor (beta chain) is drawn from a study of cytomegalovirus exposure and HLA in healthy donors. Findings of the study overall: As was reported, the classifier diagnosed cytomegalovirus status with high specificity and sensitivity. It was shown in a later analysis that HLA-associated TCR beta chains were more clonally expanded than other, equally common chains.

It was with 60 Vbeta and 13 Jbeta primers that the PCR ran. Libraries were prepared by immunoSEQ multiplex PCR; TCRdb keeps only in-frame clonotypes and omits some of them. The sample includes under 200,000 clones, around three quarters of them seen just once. Comment on this clone: Its antigen is still unknown. This specimen includes other DNA sequences encoding the same CDR3.

Germline V gene sequence: CDR1 SGDLS, CDR2 YYNGEE. Trimming removed 2 bases from V and 2 bases from J, with 11 bases in between. The CDR3 is made up of 14 amino acids. The sequence was obtained from a man between 35 and 55 years old in good health and CMV-seronegative. The chain recombines TRBV9 with TRBJ2-7, with a tentative D call TRBD1 (5 bases). Material: PBMCs. The CDR3 sequence: CASSVGTGAYEQYF. The CDR3 nucleotides read TGTGCCAGCAGCGTGGGTACAGGAGCCTACGAGCAGTACTTC.